These 8 T cell receptor beta chains came from one sample sequenced in a study of neurological immune-mediated disorders. TCRdb reprocessed the 5' RACE reads with MiXCR, giving one entry per CDR3 protein. Among about 55,000 distinct CDR3 sequences listed, just under 4% were seen once. Material: CD4+ T cells from blood. These receptors came from a woman aged 35 to 49 with multiple sclerosis.

This clonotype showed up many times. This rearrangement joins TRBV5-1 to TRBJ2-2; the D gene is possibly TRBD2 (7 bases). This CDR3 is built from 15 residues. The V and J ends lost 4 bases and 4 bases respectively, with 14 bases between them. The germline V gene encodes CDR1 SGHRS and CDR2 YFSETQ. The CDR3 region has the DNA TGCGCCAGCAGCCGGGGGGCAGGGGCCACCGGGGAGCTGTTTTTT. It is translated as CASSRGAGATGELFF.

The V and J genes are TRBV19 and TRBJ1-5; D might be TRBD1 (6 bases). V was clipped by 0 bases and J by 6 bases, with 12 bases between them. This CDR3 region has 15 residues. Germline values: CDR1 LNHDA, CDR2 SQIVND (reference sequence). For the CDR3, the DNA is TGTGCCAGTAGTATAGACAGGGGAAGTAGTCAGCCCCAGCATTTT. This translates into CASSIDRGSSQPQHF.

This clonotype was found many times. V and J are TRBV10-3 and TRBJ2-1; 7 bases agree with TRBD2. Germline V gene lookup returns CDR1 ENHRY and CDR2 SYGVKD. This CDR3 spans 12 amino acids. Unmatched junction bases numbered 3, after V lost 8 bases and J lost 5 bases. CDR3 in amino acids: CAIAAGDNEQFF. The CDR3 region has the DNA TGTGCCATCGCGGCGGGAGACAATGAGCAGTTCTTC.

This clonotype showed up many times. This sequence joins TRBV5-8 and TRBJ2-2; D is uncertain. Germline CDR1 SGHTS, CDR2 YDEGEE. The V end was cut by 4 bases, the J end by 1 base, with 8 bases between. This CDR3 has 14 residues. The CDR3 sequence: CASSRARNTGELFF. The CDR3 bases are TGTGCCAGCAGCCGAGCAAGGAACACCGGGGAGCTGTTTTTT.

This clonotype was observed at least ten times. The chain carries TRBV20-1 and TRBJ1-4; D not certain. Germline V lookup: CDR1 DFQATT, CDR2 SNEGSKA (reference sequence). V lost 3 bases and J 0 bases, leaving 14 bases between the germline ends. This CDR3 is built from 16 residues. CDR3 loop: CSARTRWVSTNEKLFF. CDR3 nucleotide sequence: TGCAGTGCTAGGACCCGCTGGGTTTCAACTAATGAAAAACTGTTTTTT.

This clonotype was detected ten times or more. The chain recombines TRBV2 with TRBJ1-5; the D is unclear. This CDR3 contains 14 residues. V lost 5 bases and J 1 base, leaving 9 bases between the germline ends. Germline V gene lookup returns CDR1 SNHLY and CDR2 FYNNEI. In DNA, the CDR3 is TGTGCCAGCAGTCGGACCCAGAGCAATCAGCCCCAGCATTTT. Translation gives CASSRTQSNQPQHF.

Only one count was recorded for this clonotype. This likely comes from a read error, as the CDR3 has no conserved phenylalanine or tryptophan at its end. The CDR3 reads CATSEGEFNQPQHY. Written as DNA, the CDR3 is TGTGCCACCAGTGAAGGGGAATTCAATCAGCCCCAGCATTAT. The chain combines TRBV24-1 with TRBJ1-5, with D perhaps TRBD1 (5 bases). The CDR3 is made up of 14 amino acids. Germline-derived CDR1 and CDR2 are KGHDR and SFDVKD. Trimming pared 4 bases from V and 3 bases from J, leaving 9 bases between.

In this sample, this clonotype turned up many times. The chain combines TRBV20-1 with TRBJ2-7; 8 bases fit TRBD1. The CDR3 covers 12 residues. Germline CDR1 reads DFQATT; CDR2 reads SNEGSKA (reference sequence). The CDR3 nucleotides read TGCAGCGCAACAGGGGGATGGTACGAGCAGTACTTC. Its protein is CSATGGWYEQYF.